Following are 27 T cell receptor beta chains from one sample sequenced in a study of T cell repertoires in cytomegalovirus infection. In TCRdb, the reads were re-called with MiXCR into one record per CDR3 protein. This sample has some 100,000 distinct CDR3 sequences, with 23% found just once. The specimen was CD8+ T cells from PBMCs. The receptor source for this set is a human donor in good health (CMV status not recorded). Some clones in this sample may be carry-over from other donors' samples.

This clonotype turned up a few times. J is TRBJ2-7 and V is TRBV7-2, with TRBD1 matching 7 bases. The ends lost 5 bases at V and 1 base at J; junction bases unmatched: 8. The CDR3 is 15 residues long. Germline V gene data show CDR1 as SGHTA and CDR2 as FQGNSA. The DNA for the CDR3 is TGTGCCAGCAGCCCACCACGGACAGGATCCTACGAGCAGTACTTC. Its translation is CASSPPRTGSYEQYF.

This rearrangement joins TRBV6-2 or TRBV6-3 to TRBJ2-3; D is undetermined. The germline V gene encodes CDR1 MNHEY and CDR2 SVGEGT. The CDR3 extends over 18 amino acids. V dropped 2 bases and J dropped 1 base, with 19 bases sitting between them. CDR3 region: CASSYGYGRGRGTDTQYF. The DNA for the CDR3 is TGTGCCAGCAGTTACGGCTACGGACGAGGACGGGGCACAGATACGCAGTATTTT.

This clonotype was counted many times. The CDR3 is CASSIEGRTNYNEQFF. The CDR3, as DNA: TGTGCCAGTAGTATAGAGGGCAGAACTAACTACAATGAGCAGTTCTTC. The chain couples TRBV19 to TRBJ2-1, with no clear D. Germline V gene data show CDR1 as LNHDA and CDR2 as SQIVND (reference sequence). The CDR3 runs 16 residues. Trimming stripped 0 bases from V and 3 bases from J, with 12 bases between.

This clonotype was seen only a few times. The CDR3 nucleotides are TGTGCCAGCAGTACCTGGACTAGCGAAAAGGGAGAGACCCAGTACTTC. Residues: CASSTWTSEKGETQYF. This chain links TRBV6-5 with TRBJ2-5; 9 positions match TRBD2. Germline CDR1 and CDR2: MNHEY and SVGAGI. The ends lost 5 bases at V and 4 bases at J; junction bases unmatched: 11. The CDR3 sequence is 16 residues long.

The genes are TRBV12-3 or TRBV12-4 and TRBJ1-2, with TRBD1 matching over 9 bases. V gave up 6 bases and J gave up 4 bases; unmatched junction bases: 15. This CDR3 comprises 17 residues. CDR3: CASSRPGTGKRAYGYTF. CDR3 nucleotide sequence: TGTGCCAGCAGCCGTCCCGGGACAGGGAAAAGAGCCTATGGCTACACCTTC.

CDR3 in DNA: TGTGCCATCACCGGACAGCTAAATTCACCCCTCCACTTT. Its translation: CAITGQLNSPLHF. This chain connects TRBV10-3 to TRBJ1-6, with D possibly TRBD1 on 6 matching bases. This CDR3 is built from 13 residues. Germline-derived CDR1 and CDR2 are ENHRY and SYGVKD. V lost 7 bases, J lost 7 bases, and 11 bases lay in between.

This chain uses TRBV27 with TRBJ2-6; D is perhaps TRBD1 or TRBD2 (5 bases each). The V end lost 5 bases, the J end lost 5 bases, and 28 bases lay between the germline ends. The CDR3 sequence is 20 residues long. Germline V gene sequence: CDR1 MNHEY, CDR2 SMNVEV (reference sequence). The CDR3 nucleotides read TGTGCCAGCAGTCCACCCACCGGGACCGCACCTAAGGAGAGGGCCAACGTCCTGACTTTC. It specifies CASSPPTGTAPKERANVLTF.

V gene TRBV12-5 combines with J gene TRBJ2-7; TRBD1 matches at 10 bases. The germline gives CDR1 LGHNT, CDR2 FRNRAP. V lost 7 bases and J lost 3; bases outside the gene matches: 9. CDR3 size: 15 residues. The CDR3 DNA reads TGTGCTAGTGCATTCTGGACAGGGGGTGGCTACGAGCAGTACTTC. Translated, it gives CASAFWTGGGYEQYF.

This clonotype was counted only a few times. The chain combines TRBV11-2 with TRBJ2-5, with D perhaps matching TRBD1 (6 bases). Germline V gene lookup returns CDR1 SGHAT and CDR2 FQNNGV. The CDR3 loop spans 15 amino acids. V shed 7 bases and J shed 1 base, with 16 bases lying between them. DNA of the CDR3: TGTGCCAGCACCCTTTGGGACACCCTCCAAGAGACCCAGTACTTC. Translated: CASTLWDTLQETQYF.

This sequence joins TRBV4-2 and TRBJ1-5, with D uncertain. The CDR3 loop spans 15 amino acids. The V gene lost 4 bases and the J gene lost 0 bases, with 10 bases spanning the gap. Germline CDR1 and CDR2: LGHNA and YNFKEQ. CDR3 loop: CASSRESNSNQPQHF. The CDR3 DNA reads TGTGCCAGCAGCCGAGAAAGTAATAGCAATCAGCCCCAGCATTTT.

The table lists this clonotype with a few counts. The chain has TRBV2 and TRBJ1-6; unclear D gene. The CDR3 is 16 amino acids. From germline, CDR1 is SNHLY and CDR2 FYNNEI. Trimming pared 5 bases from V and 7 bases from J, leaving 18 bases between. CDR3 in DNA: TGTGCCAGCAGTCCACGACGGAACTCGGAAAATTCACCCCTCCACTTT. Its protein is CASSPRRNSENSPLHF.

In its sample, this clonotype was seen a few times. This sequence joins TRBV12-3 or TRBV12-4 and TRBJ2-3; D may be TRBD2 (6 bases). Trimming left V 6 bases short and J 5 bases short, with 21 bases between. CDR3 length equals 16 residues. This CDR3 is CASRPGTSPWRDTQYF. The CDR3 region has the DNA TGTGCCAGCAGGCCGGGGACTTCCCCTTGGAGAGATACGCAGTATTTT.

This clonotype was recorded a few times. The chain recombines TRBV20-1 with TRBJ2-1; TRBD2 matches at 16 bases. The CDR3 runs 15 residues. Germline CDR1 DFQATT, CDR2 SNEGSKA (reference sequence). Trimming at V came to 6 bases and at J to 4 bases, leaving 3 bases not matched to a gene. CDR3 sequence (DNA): TGCAGTGCACGGGGACTAGCGGGGGGGTACAATGAGCAGTTCTTC. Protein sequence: CSARGLAGGYNEQFF.

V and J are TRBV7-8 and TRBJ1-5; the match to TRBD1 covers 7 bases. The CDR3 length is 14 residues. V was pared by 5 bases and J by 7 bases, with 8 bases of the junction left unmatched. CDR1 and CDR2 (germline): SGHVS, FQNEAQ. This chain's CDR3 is CASSTKQGGQPQHF. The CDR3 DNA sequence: TGTGCCAGCAGCACTAAGCAAGGGGGCCAGCCCCAGCATTTT.

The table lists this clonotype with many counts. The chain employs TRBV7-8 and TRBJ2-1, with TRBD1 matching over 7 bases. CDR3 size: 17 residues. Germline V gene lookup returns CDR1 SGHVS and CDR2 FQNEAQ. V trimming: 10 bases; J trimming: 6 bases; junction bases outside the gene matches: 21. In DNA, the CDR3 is TGTGCCACCACCAGGGGGACAGTTAATCGAGGATCCAATGAGCAGTTCTTC. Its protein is CATTRGTVNRGSNEQFF. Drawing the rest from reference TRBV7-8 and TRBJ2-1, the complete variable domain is GAGVSQSPRYKVAKRGQDVALRCDPISGHVSLFWYQQALGQGPEFLTYFQNEAQLDKSGLPSDRFFAERPEGSVSTLKIQRTQQEDSAVYLCATTRGTVNRGSNEQFFGPGTRLTVL.

CDR3: CASSKRAGQPQHF. In DNA, the CDR3 is TGTGCCAGCAGTAAAAGGGCGGGTCAGCCCCAGCATTTT. The chain is built from TRBV6-2 or TRBV6-3 and TRBJ1-5; D remains unclear. This CDR3 is built from 13 residues. Germline-derived CDR1 and CDR2 are MNHEY and SVGEGT. V was pared by 5 bases and J by 6 bases, with 11 bases between.

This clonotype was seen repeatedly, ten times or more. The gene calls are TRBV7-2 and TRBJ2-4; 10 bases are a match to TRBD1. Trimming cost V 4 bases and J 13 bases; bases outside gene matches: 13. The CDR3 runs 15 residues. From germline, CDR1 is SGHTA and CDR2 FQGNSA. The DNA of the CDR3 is TGTGCCAGCAGCTCGGGGGGGACAGGGGCCATCGGACAGTACTTC. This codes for CASSSGGTGAIGQYF.

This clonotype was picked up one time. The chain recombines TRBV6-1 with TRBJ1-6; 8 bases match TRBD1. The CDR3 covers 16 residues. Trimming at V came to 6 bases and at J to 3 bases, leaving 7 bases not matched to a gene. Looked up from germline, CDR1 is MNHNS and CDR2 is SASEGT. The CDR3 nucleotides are TGTGCCAGCAGCCCGGGACAGGTGATCTATAATTCACCCCTCCACTTT. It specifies CASSPGQVIYNSPLHF.

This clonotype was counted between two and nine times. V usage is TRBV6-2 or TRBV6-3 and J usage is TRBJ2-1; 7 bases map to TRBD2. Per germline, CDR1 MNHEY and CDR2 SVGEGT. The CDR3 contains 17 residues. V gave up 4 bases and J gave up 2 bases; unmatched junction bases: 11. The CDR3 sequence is CASSSWGGLAPYNEQFF. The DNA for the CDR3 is TGTGCCAGCAGTTCATGGGGGGGTTTGGCCCCCTACAATGAGCAGTTCTTC.

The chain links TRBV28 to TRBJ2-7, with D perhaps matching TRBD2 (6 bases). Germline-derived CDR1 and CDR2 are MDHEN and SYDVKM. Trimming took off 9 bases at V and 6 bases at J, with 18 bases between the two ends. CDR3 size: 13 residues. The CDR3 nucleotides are TGTGCCAGTACGCGGGACTTTAGGCTCGAGCAGTACTTC. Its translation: CASTRDFRLEQYF. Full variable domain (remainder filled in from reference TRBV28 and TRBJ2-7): DVKVTQSSRYLVKRTGEKVFLECVQDMDHENMFWYRQDPGLGLRLIYFSYDVKMKEKGDIPEGYSVSREKKERFSLILESASTNQTSMYLCASTRDFRLEQYFGPGTRLTVT.

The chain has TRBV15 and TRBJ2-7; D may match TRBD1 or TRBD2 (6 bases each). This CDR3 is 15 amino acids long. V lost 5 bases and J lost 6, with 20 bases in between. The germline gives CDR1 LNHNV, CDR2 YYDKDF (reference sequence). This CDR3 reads CATSGISGAGIEQYF. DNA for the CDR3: TGTGCCACCAGCGGAATCTCGGGGGCCGGAATCGAGCAGTACTTC.

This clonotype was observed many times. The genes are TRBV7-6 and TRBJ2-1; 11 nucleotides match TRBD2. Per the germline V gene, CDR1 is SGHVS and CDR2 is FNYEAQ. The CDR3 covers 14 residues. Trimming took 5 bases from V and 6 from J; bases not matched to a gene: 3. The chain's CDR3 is CASSEGLAANEQFF. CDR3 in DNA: TGTGCCAGCAGCGAGGGACTAGCGGCCAATGAGCAGTTCTTC.

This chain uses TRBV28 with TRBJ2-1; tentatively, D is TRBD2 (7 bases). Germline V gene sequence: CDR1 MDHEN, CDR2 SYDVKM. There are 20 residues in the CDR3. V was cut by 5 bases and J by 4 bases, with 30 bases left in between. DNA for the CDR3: TGTGCCAGCAGTGGGCCTTCGCTCTTCAAGAGGGGGGGTCGATACAATGAGCAGTTCTTC. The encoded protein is CASSGPSLFKRGGRYNEQFF. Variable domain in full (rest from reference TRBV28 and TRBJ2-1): DVKVTQSSRYLVKRTGEKVFLECVQDMDHENMFWYRQDPGLGLRLIYFSYDVKMKEKGDIPEGYSVSREKKERFSLILESASTNQTSMYLCASSGPSLFKRGGRYNEQFFGPGTRLTVL.

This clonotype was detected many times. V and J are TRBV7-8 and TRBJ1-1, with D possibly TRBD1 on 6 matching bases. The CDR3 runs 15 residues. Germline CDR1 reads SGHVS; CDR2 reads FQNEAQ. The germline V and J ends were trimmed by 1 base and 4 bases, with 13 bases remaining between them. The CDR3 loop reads CASSLDVAGVTEAFF. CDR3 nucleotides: TGTGCCAGCAGCTTAGATGTCGCAGGGGTCACTGAAGCTTTCTTT.

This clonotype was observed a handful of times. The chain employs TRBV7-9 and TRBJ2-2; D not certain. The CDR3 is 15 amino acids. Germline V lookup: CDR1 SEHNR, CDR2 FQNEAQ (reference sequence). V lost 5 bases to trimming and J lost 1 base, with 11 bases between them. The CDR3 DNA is TGTGCCAGCAGCCCCTCGGACGGGAACACCGGGGAGCTGTTTTTT. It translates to CASSPSDGNTGELFF.

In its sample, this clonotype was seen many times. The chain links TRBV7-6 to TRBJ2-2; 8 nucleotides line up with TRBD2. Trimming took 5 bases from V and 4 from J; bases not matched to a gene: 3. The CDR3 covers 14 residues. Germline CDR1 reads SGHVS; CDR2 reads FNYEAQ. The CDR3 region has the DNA TGTGCCAGCAGCCCTCGGGGGGGCACCGGGGAGCTGTTTTTT. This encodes CASSPRGGTGELFF.

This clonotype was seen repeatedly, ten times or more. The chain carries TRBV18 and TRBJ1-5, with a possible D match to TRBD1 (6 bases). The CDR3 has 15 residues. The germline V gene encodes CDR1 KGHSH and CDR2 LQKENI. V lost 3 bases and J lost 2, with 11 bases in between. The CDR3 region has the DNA TGTGCCAGCTCACCTGTGGAGGGGGGCAATCAGCCCCAGCATTTT. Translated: CASSPVEGGNQPQHF.